This TCR beta chain derives from a study of patients and donors after allogeneic stem cell transplantation. This clonotype was found many times. Trimming stripped 5 bases from V and 10 bases from J, with 15 bases between. The CDR3 runs to 13 residues. Using its own MiXCR run on the RT-PCR reads, TCRdb lists one record per CDR3 protein. In the table there are 920,000 or so distinct CDR3 sequences, approximately 19% of which are singletons. The chain combines TRBV12-3 or TRBV12-4 with TRBJ2-1; a weak D match, TRBD2 (5 bases). This sequence was found in a human donor who was either an allogeneic HSCT recipient or a stem cell or donor lymphocyte infusion donor (not recorded which). It is not recorded whose cells these are; they may come from a transplant donor. The sample taken for sequencing was blood, either unsorted or a sorted T cell fraction (not recorded which). The CDR3 spells CASSKVQRGEQFF. DNA for the CDR3: TGTGCCAGCAGTAAGGTACAGCGCGGGGAGCAGTTCTTC.